Reported below is one T cell receptor (beta chain). Its antigen remains unknown. This sequence may be a read error, since a much larger clone differs from it by one base. Libraries of bulk TCR were made by previously described methods (with listed TCR primers). TCRdb re-called the PCR reads with MiXCR, one entry per CDR3 protein. Of approximately 500,000 distinct CDR3 sequences detected, approximately 25% appear once; the ten largest clones hold over 0.6%. The source of the sample is a study of molecular identifiers for immune sequencing clone quantification. The CDR3 has 15 amino acids. CDR1 and CDR2 (germline): SGHDT, YYEEEE. Naive CD8 T cells were sorted, and the gate applied was CD8+CD4-CCR7+CD45RA+. Study-wide findings and caveats: In naive cells, clones above 20 RNA copies held under 1% of molecules, whereas in effector cells they held over 99%.

The sequenced sample consisted of naive CD8+ T cells from blood, with Jurkat cell RNA spiked in. Subset defined: FACS-sorted CD8+CD4-CCR7+CD45RA+ naive T cells. This chain links TRBV5-6 with TRBJ2-4, with 7 positions matching TRBD1. The source is a human donor in good health. Some libraries in this study had Jurkat cell RNA spiked in. CDR3 in amino acids: CANSLTGKVRDIQYF. CDR3 DNA sequence: TGTGCCAACAGCTTGACAGGGAAGGTTCGTGACATTCAGTACTTC. Full variable domain (missing parts from reference TRBV5-6 and TRBJ2-4): DAGVTQSPTHLIKTRGQQVTLRCSPKSGHDTVSWYQQALGQGPQFIFQYYEEEERQRGNFPDRFSGHQFPNYSSELNVNALLLGDSALYLCANSLTGKVRDIQYFGAGTRLSVL.